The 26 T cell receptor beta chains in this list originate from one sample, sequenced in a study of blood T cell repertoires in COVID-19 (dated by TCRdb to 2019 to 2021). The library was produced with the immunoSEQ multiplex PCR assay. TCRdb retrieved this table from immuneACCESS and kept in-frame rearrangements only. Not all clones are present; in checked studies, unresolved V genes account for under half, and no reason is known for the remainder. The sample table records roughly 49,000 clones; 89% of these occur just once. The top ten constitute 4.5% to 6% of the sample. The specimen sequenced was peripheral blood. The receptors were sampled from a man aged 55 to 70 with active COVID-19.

DNA for the CDR3: TGTGCCAGCAGGGAGGGGACAGAACATTATAGCAATCAGCCCCAGCATTTT. Translating it yields CASREGTEHYSNQPQHF. J is TRBJ1-5 and V is TRBV2, with 7 nucleotides matching TRBD1. V dropped 6 bases and J dropped 0; count of bases not matched to a gene: 11. The CDR3 contains 17 residues. From germline, CDR1 is SNHLY and CDR2 FYNNEI.

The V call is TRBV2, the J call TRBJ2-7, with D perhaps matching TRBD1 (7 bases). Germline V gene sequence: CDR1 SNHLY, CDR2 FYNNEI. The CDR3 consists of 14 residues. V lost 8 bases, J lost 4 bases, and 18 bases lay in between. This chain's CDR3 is CASQDSSGGYEQYF. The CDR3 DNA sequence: TGTGCCAGCCAAGATTCGTCAGGGGGGTACGAGCAGTACTTC.

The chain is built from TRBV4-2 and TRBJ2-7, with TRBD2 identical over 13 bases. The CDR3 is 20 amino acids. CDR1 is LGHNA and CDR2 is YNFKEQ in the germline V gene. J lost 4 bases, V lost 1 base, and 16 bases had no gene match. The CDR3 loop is CASSQGQGEWTSGSLYEQYF. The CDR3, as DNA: TGTGCCAGCAGCCAAGGTCAGGGGGAATGGACTAGCGGGAGTTTGTACGAGCAGTACTTC.

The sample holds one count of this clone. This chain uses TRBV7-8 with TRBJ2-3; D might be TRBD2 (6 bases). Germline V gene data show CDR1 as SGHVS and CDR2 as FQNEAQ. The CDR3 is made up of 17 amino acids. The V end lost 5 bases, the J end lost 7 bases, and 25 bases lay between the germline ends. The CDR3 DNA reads TGTGCCAGCAGCACCTTGATGCAAGCGGGCGTCGTGAATACGCAGTATTTT. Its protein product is CASSTLMQAGVVNTQYF.

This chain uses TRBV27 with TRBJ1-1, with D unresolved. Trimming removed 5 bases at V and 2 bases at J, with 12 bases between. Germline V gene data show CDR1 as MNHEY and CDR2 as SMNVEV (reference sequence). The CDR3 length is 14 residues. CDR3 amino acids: CASSPGGRNTEAFF. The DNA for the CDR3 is TGTGCCAGCAGTCCCGGTGGGAGAAACACTGAAGCTTTCTTT.

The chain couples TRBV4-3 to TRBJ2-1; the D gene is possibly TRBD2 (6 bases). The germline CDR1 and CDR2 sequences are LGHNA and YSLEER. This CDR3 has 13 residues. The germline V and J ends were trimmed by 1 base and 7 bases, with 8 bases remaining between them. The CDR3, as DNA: TGCGCCAGCAGCCAAGTTGCGGGGAATGAGCAGTTCTTC. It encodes CASSQVAGNEQFF.

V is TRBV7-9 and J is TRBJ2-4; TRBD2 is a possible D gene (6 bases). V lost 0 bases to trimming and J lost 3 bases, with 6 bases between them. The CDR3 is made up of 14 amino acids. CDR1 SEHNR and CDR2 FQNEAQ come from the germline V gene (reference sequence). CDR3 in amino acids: CASSLAGGKNIQYF. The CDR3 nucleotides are TGTGCCAGCAGCTTAGCGGGAGGCAAAAACATTCAGTACTTC.

The CDR3 loop is CASSQVGGTYEQYF. In nucleotides, the CDR3 is TGTGCCAGCAGCCAAGTCGGGGGAACCTACGAGCAGTACTTC. This sequence joins TRBV14 and TRBJ2-7, with D perhaps matching TRBD2 (6 bases). The CDR3 sequence is 14 residues long. Per the germline V gene, CDR1 is SGHDN and CDR2 is FVKESK. Between the trimmed V and J ends, which lost 1 base and 2 bases, there was a span of 9 bases.

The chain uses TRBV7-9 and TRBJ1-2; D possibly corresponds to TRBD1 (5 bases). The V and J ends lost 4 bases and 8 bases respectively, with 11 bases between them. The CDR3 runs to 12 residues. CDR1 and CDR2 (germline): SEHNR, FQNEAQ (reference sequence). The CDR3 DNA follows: TGTGCCAGCAGCTCAGGGAACGAGGGCTACACCTTC. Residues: CASSSGNEGYTF.

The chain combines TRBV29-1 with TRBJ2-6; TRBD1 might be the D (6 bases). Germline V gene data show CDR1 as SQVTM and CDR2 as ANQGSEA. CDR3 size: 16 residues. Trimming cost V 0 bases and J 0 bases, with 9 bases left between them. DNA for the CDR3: TGCAGCGTTGAAGATCCGACAGGCTCTGGGGCCAACGTCCTGACTTTC. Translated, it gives CSVEDPTGSGANVLTF.

CDR3 DNA sequence: TGTGCCAGCAGCCCGTATAAAAGGGGGGGCTCCTACGAGCAGTACTTC. Its protein product is CASSPYKRGGSYEQYF. The V and J genes are TRBV11-1 and TRBJ2-7; D may be TRBD2 (7 bases). The CDR3 runs 16 residues. Looked up from germline, CDR1 is SGHAT and CDR2 is FQDESV (reference sequence). The V end was cut by 5 bases, the J end by 0 bases, with 17 bases between.

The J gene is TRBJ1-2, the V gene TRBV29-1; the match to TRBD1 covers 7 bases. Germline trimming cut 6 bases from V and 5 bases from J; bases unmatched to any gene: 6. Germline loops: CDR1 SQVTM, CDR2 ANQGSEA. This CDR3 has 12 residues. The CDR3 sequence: CSVLSGGYGYTF. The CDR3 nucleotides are TGCAGCGTCCTTTCAGGGGGGTATGGCTACACCTTC. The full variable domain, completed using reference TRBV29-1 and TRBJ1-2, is SAVISQKPSRDICQRGTSLTIQCQVDSQVTMMFWYRQQPGQSLTLIATANQGSEATYESGFVIDKFPISRPNLTFSTLTVSNMSPEDSSIYLCSVLSGGYGYTFGSGTRLTVV.

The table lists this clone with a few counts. CDR3 sequence reads: CASSSGQLGNTIYF. The CDR3, as DNA: TGTGCCAGCAGCAGCGGACAGCTTGGAAACACCATATATTTT. The chain carries TRBV5-4 and TRBJ1-3; the D gene is possibly TRBD1 (6 bases). The CDR3 has 14 residues. The germline V gene has CDR1 SGHNT and CDR2 YYREEE (reference sequence). The ends were cut back, 4 bases at V and 3 bases at J, with 11 bases in the middle.

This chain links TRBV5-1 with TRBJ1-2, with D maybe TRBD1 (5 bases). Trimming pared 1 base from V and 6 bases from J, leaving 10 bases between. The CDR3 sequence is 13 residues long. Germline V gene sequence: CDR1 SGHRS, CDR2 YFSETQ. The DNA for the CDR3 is TGCGCCAGCAGCTTGAGGGCAGGGAATGGCTACACCTTC. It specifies CASSLRAGNGYTF.

The CDR3 nucleotides are TGTGCCAGCAGTTACTCGAATAGCGGGAGTGCCTACGAGCAGTACTTC. It codes for CASSYSNSGSAYEQYF. This chain links TRBV6-5 with TRBJ2-7; TRBD2 matches at 9 bases. Germline trimming cut 0 bases from V and 2 bases from J; bases unmatched to any gene: 5. Germline assignment: CDR1 MNHEY and CDR2 SVGAGI. The length of the CDR3 is 16 residues.

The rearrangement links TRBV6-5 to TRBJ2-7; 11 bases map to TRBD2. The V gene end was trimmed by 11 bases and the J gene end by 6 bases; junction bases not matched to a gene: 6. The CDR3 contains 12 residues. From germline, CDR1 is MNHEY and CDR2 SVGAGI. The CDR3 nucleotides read TGTGCCGGGGCTCTAGCGGGGGGCGAGCAGTACTTC. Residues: CAGALAGGEQYF.

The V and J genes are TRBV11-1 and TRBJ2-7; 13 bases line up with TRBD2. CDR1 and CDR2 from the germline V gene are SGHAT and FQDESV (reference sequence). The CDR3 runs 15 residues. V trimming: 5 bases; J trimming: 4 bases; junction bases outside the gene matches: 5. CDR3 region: CASSRTSGSSYEQYF. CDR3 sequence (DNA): TGTGCCAGCAGCCGGACTAGCGGGAGTTCGTACGAGCAGTACTTC.

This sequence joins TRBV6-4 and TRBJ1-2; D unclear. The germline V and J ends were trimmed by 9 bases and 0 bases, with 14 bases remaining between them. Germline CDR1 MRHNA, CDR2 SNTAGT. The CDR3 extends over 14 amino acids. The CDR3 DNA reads TGTGCCAGTGGTGGCGGATACACTAACTATGGCTACACCTTC. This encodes CASGGGYTNYGYTF.

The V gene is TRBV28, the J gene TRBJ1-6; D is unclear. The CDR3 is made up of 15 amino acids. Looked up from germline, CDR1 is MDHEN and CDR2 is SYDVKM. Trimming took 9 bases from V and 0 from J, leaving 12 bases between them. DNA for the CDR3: TGTGCCAGTATAAGAGTTAGCTCCTATAATTCACCCCTCCACTTT. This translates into CASIRVSSYNSPLHF.

CDR3 sequence reads: CASSSPGGSLGETQYF. The CDR3 coding sequence is TGCGCCAGCAGCTCCCCCGGCGGGAGCCTGGGAGAGACCCAGTACTTC. The chain joins TRBV5-1 to TRBJ2-5; 7 bases map to TRBD2. The CDR3 sequence is 16 residues long. J was trimmed by 4 bases and V by 3 bases; bases with no gene match: 12. Germline CDR1 reads SGHRS; CDR2 reads YFSETQ.

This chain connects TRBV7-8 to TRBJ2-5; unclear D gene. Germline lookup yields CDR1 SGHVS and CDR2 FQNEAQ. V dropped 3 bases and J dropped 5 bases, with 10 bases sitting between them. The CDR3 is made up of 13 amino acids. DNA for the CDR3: TGTGCCAGCAGCTTTCAGGTTCGGGAGACCCAGTACTTC. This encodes CASSFQVRETQYF.

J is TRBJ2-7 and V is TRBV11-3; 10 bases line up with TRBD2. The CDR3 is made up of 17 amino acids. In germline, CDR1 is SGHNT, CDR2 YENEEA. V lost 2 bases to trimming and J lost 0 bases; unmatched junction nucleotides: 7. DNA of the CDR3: TGTGCCAGCAGCTTACGTCTAGCGGGAGTGGCCTCCTACGAGCAGTACTTC. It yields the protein CASSLRLAGVASYEQYF.

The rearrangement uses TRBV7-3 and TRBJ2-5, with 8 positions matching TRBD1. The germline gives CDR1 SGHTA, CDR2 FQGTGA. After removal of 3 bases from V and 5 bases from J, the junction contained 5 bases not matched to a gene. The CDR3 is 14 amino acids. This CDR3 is CASSFQGAGETQYF. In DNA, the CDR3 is TGTGCCAGCAGCTTCCAGGGGGCCGGGGAGACCCAGTACTTC.

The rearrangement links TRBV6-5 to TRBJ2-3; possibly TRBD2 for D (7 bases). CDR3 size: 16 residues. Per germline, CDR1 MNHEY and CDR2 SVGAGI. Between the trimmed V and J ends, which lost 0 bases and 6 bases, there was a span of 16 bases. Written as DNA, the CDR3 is TGTGCCAGCAGTTACTCTGGGGGCGGGAGCAGTGATACGCAGTATTTT. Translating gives CASSYSGGGSSDTQYF.

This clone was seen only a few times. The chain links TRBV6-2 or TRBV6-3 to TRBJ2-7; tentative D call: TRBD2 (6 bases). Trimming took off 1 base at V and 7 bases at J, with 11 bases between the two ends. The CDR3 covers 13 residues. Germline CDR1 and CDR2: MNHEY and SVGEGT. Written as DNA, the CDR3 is TGTGCCAGCAGTTACTTGGGCGCGGGGGAGCAGTACTTC. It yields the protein CASSYLGAGEQYF.

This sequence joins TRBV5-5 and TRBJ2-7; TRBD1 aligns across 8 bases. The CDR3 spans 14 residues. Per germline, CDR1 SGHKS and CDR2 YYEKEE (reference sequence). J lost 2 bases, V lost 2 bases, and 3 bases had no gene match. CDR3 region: CASSFQGAAYEQYF. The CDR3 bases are TGTGCCAGCAGCTTTCAGGGGGCAGCCTACGAGCAGTACTTC.